These 25 T cell receptor beta chains originate from one sample sequenced in a study of cytomegalovirus exposure and HLA in healthy donors. PCR used 60 Vbeta primers and 13 Jbeta primers. The protocol was immunoSEQ multiplex PCR, while the TCRdb copy is restricted to in-frame clones and leaves out a portion. Its table lists 60,000 or so clones. Sequencing was carried out using PBMCs. These TCRs come from a woman aged 18-29 years in good health and CMV-seronegative.

J is TRBJ1-5 and V is TRBV19, with D maybe TRBD1 (5 bases). The CDR3 has 15 amino acids. The germline V gene has CDR1 LNHDA and CDR2 SQIVND (reference sequence). V was clipped by 3 bases and J by 6 bases, with 15 bases between them. In nucleotides, the CDR3 is TGTGCCAGTAGTATCTGGGGGGGAGTGGGTCAGCCCCAGCATTTT. Its protein product is CASSIWGGVGQPQHF.

The chain recombines TRBV2 with TRBJ1-4, with 7 bases aligning to TRBD1. CDR1 and CDR2 (germline): SNHLY, FYNNEI. This CDR3 region has 14 residues. Unmatched junction bases numbered 9, after V lost 6 bases and J lost 8 bases. The CDR3 sequence is CASRWRQGQEKLFF. CDR3 bases: TGTGCCAGCAGGTGGCGACAGGGCCAAGAAAAACTGTTTTTT.

The gene calls are TRBV9 and TRBJ1-1; tentative D call: TRBD1 (5 bases). CDR1 SGDLS and CDR2 YYNGEE come from the germline V gene. This CDR3 is 13 amino acids long. V lost 0 bases and J 12 bases, leaving 15 bases between the germline ends. CDR3 loop: CASSVDGGVGSFF. The CDR3 bases are TGTGCCAGCAGCGTAGACGGGGGGGTCGGGTCTTTCTTT.

This chain connects TRBV5-1 to TRBJ2-5; 14 bases are shared with TRBD2. V lost 2 bases and J lost 0; bases outside the gene matches: 12. The germline gives CDR1 SGHRS, CDR2 YFSETQ. This CDR3 contains 20 residues. CDR3 coding DNA: TGCGCCAGCAGCTTATCTCCGGGACTAGCGGGGGATGAGTACCAAGAGACCCAGTACTTC. Its translation: CASSLSPGLAGDEYQETQYF.

With regard to this clone: The same CDR3 can be traced to other DNA sequences in this sample. This chain links TRBV6-1 with TRBJ1-6; D is unclear. The CDR3 covers 12 residues. Germline values: CDR1 MNHNS, CDR2 SASEGT. The V end lost 6 bases, the J end lost 14 bases, and 14 bases lay between the germline ends. The CDR3 nucleotides are TGTGCCAGCAGCATAGACGGCGAGGCCCTCCACTTT. It is translated as CASSIDGEALHF.

V usage is TRBV7-2 and J usage is TRBJ2-7; perhaps TRBD1 as D (6 bases). Trimming removed 3 bases at V and 2 bases at J, with 11 bases between. Germline CDR1 and CDR2: SGHTA and FQGNSA. The CDR3 spans 14 residues. CDR3 sequence (DNA): TGTGCCAGCAGCTTTTGGGGACAAGCCTACGAGCAGTACTTC. Its protein product is CASSFWGQAYEQYF.

This chain uses TRBV28 with TRBJ1-2; D perhaps matches TRBD1 (5 bases). The CDR3 spans 15 residues. CDR1 and CDR2 (germline): MDHEN, SYDVKM. Between the trimmed V and J ends, which lost 2 bases and 7 bases, there was a span of 17 bases. CDR3 sequence: CASSLGNMMQGGYTF. Here the CDR3 DNA reads TGTGCCAGCAGTTTAGGGAACATGATGCAGGGTGGCTACACCTTC.

This chain links TRBV9 with TRBJ2-1; 7 bases are a match to TRBD2. Germline loops: CDR1 SGDLS, CDR2 YYNGEE. J lost 3 bases, V lost 1 base, and 1 base had no gene match. The CDR3 consists of 14 residues. The CDR3 spells CASSVLADYNEQFF. In DNA, the CDR3 is TGTGCCAGCAGCGTACTAGCGGACTACAATGAGCAGTTCTTC. The full variable domain, in which reference TRBV9 and TRBJ2-1 provide the parts outside the CDR3, is DSGVTQTPKHLITATGQRVTLRCSPRSGDLSVYWYQQSLDQGLQFLIQYYNGEERAKGNILERFSAQQFPDLHSELNLSSLELGDSALYFCASSVLADYNEQFFGPGTRLTVL.

The J gene is TRBJ1-4, the V gene TRBV6-5; TRBD1 matches 9 bases. Germline loops: CDR1 MNHEY, CDR2 SVGAGI. This CDR3 region has 16 residues. V trimming: 1 base; J trimming: 5 bases; junction bases outside the gene matches: 5. The CDR3 region has the DNA TGTGCCAGCAGTTACTTTACAGGGGGCAGCAATGAAAAACTGTTTTTT. Its protein product is CASSYFTGGSNEKLFF.

The rearrangement joins TRBV28 to TRBJ1-4; TRBD1 agrees at 8 bases. CDR3 length: 12 amino acids. Trimming at V came to 9 bases and at J to 5 bases, leaving 2 bases not matched to a gene. In germline, CDR1 is MDHEN, CDR2 SYDVKM. CDR3 sequence: CASGTGNEKLFF. The CDR3 nucleotides are TGTGCCAGTGGGACAGGCAATGAAAAACTGTTTTTT.

The J gene is TRBJ1-6, the V gene TRBV4-1; 7 positions agree with TRBD1. Germline values: CDR1 MGHRA, CDR2 YSYEKL. V trimming: 0 bases; J trimming: 9 bases; junction bases outside the gene matches: 11. This CDR3 has 17 amino acids. CDR3 nucleotide sequence: TGCGCCAGCAGCCAAGAAGGGTCCACAGGGGTGGGTTCACCCCTCCACTTT. Amino acids: CASSQEGSTGVGSPLHF.

V and J are TRBV7-8 and TRBJ1-2, with D unclear. Trimming took 5 bases from V and 10 from J, leaving 26 bases between them. Germline CDR1 SGHVS, CDR2 FQNEAQ. The CDR3 runs 16 residues. The CDR3 spells CASSPKASGLIKIYTF. DNA for the CDR3: TGTGCCAGCAGCCCAAAGGCTTCTGGACTGATCAAAATCTACACCTTC.

The chain uses TRBV18 and TRBJ1-1, with 7 bases aligning to TRBD1. Germline V gene sequence: CDR1 KGHSH, CDR2 LQKENI. The CDR3 runs to 15 residues. The V segment lost 1 base and the J segment 6 bases; nucleotides outside the gene matches: 8. The CDR3 region is CASSPRGQLWSEAFF. In DNA, the CDR3 is TGTGCCAGCTCACCACGGGGACAGCTGTGGTCTGAAGCTTTCTTT.

CDR3 in amino acids: CASSPSSGTSGRTDTQYF. The CDR3 bases are TGTGCCAGCAGCCCTTCCTCCGGGACTAGCGGGCGCACAGATACGCAGTATTTT. The genes are TRBV7-9 and TRBJ2-3, with 12 bases that match TRBD2. In germline, CDR1 is SEHNR, CDR2 FQNEAQ (reference sequence). CDR3 length: 18 amino acids. The ends lost 5 bases at V and 1 base at J; junction bases unmatched: 10.

J is TRBJ2-3 and V is TRBV6-4, with 9 bases fitting TRBD1. Germline V gene sequence: CDR1 MRHNA, CDR2 SNTAGT. Trimming cost V 4 bases and J 1 base; bases outside gene matches: 0. This CDR3 has 14 amino acids. The CDR3 DNA is TGTGCCAGCAGTGGGACAGGGGGCACAGATACGCAGTATTTT. This gives the protein CASSGTGGTDTQYF.

CDR3 nucleotide sequence: TGTGCCAGCAGCCAACGAGGGAGCCCGGCCTACGAGCAGTACTTC. It is translated as CASSQRGSPAYEQYF. The J gene is TRBJ2-7, the V gene TRBV4-2; D might be TRBD2 (5 bases). Germline V gives CDR1 LGHNA, CDR2 YNFKEQ. V dropped 2 bases and J dropped 2 bases, with 13 bases sitting between them. This CDR3 has 15 residues.

The J gene is TRBJ1-2, the V gene TRBV25-1; D uncertain. Germline V gives CDR1 MGHDK, CDR2 SYGVNS. V was cut by 3 bases and J by 4 bases, with 9 bases left in between. The CDR3 is made up of 13 amino acids. The CDR3 coding sequence is TGTGCCAGCAGTGATGACCGACTCTATGGCTACACCTTC. It encodes CASSDDRLYGYTF.

The genes are TRBV9 and TRBJ1-6; D is possibly TRBD1 (6 bases). V was cut by 3 bases and J by 3 bases, with 19 bases left in between. The CDR3 has 18 residues. From germline, CDR1 is SGDLS and CDR2 YYNGEE. DNA for the CDR3: TGTGCCAGCAGCGCCGAACCGGGGGGGCGATTCTATAATTCACCCCTCCACTTT. Translating gives CASSAEPGGRFYNSPLHF. Filled out from reference TRBV9 and TRBJ1-6, the complete variable domain reads DSGVTQTPKHLITATGQRVTLRCSPRSGDLSVYWYQQSLDQGLQFLIQYYNGEERAKGNILERFSAQQFPDLHSELNLSSLELGDSALYFCASSAEPGGRFYNSPLHFGNGTRLTVT.

The chain combines TRBV23-1 with TRBJ2-7, with 8 bases fitting TRBD1. TRBV23-1 qualifies as an ORF whose function is uncertain. This CDR3 comprises 18 residues. Germline trimming cut 0 bases from V and 2 bases from J; bases unmatched to any gene: 12. CDR3 coding DNA: TGCGCCAGCAGTCAATCCAGTAAGGCGACAGGGGCTCCCTACGAGCAGTACTTC. Translated, it gives CASSQSSKATGAPYEQYF.

The rearrangement links TRBV18 to TRBJ2-5; D possibly corresponds to TRBD1 (6 bases). The V gene lost 3 bases and the J gene lost 8 bases, with 13 bases spanning the gap. Germline lookup yields CDR1 KGHSH and CDR2 LQKENI. There are 13 residues in the CDR3. CDR3 region: CASSPPAGTTQYF. The CDR3 nucleotides are TGTGCCAGCTCACCCCCGGCAGGGACAACCCAGTACTTC.

The genes are TRBV28 and TRBJ2-1; 9 nucleotides align to TRBD2. Trimming took 3 bases from V and 5 from J; bases not matched to a gene: 11. The CDR3 is 17 residues long. Germline V gives CDR1 MDHEN, CDR2 SYDVKM. The CDR3 bases are TGTGCCAGCAGTTTCGGGCCTAGCGGGGCCAGGGACAATGAGCAGTTCTTC. It is translated as CASSFGPSGARDNEQFF. Drawing the rest from reference TRBV28 and TRBJ2-1, the complete variable domain is DVKVTQSSRYLVKRTGEKVFLECVQDMDHENMFWYRQDPGLGLRLIYFSYDVKMKEKGDIPEGYSVSREKKERFSLILESASTNQTSMYLCASSFGPSGARDNEQFFGPGTRLTVL.

The rearrangement joins TRBV19 to TRBJ1-6, with D possibly matching TRBD1 (6 bases). Germline V gene data show CDR1 as LNHDA and CDR2 as SQIVND (reference sequence). This CDR3 has 15 residues. Trimming shortened V by 5 bases and J by 6 bases, and 14 bases separated the two germline ends. The CDR3 sequence is CASSPVGAANSPLHF. The CDR3 nucleotides read TGTGCCAGTAGTCCCGTGGGGGCAGCTAATTCACCCCTCCACTTT.

This rearrangement joins TRBV4-2 to TRBJ2-7; D is possibly TRBD1 (6 bases). V shed 3 bases and J shed 5 bases, with 14 bases lying between them. Per the germline V gene, CDR1 is LGHNA and CDR2 is YNFKEQ. The CDR3 has 14 amino acids. The CDR3 loop is CASSQLHRDDEQYF. The CDR3 DNA reads as TGTGCCAGCAGCCAGTTACACAGGGACGACGAGCAGTACTTC.

The chain combines TRBV5-1 with TRBJ2-7, with 9 bases identical to TRBD1. The CDR3 totals 16 residues. J lost 5 bases, V lost 4 bases, and 13 bases had no gene match. Germline V gene data show CDR1 as SGHRS and CDR2 as YFSETQ. In nucleotides, the CDR3 is TGCGCCAGCAGCCCCTCGTCCGGGACAGGGATCCACGAGCAGTACTTC. Amino acid sequence: CASSPSSGTGIHEQYF.

V is TRBV6-1 and J is TRBJ2-7; TRBD1 agrees at 8 bases. Per germline, CDR1 MNHNS and CDR2 SASEGT. The V segment lost 2 bases and the J segment 2 bases; nucleotides outside the gene matches: 14. CDR3 length equals 18 residues. The CDR3 protein is CASSERWRAGGPTYEQYF. The CDR3 DNA sequence: TGTGCCAGCAGTGAACGGTGGAGGGCAGGGGGCCCCACCTACGAGCAGTACTTC.